What follows are 18 T cell receptor beta chains derived from one specimen sequenced in a study of T cells in Graves' hyperthyroidism and ophthalmopathy. RNA transcripts provided the source from which TCR beta CDR3 regions were amplified. TCR CDR3 regions were first amplified by RT-PCR with HTBI primers. TCRdb re-called the multiplex PCR reads with MiXCR, one entry per CDR3 protein. The data show some 570,000 distinct CDR3 sequences, 14% seen once. The sequenced sample consisted of blood. These TCRs come from a woman younger than 35 with Graves' ophthalmopathy.

This clonotype was seen many times. The chain is built from TRBV11-2 and TRBJ2-3; 8 bases agree with TRBD2. The CDR3 has 15 residues. V shed 1 base, J shed 2 bases, and the junction held 2 bases outside the gene matches. The V gene's germline CDR1 is SGHAT and CDR2 FQNNGV. CDR3 loop: CASSLAGGYTDTQYF. The DNA of the CDR3 is TGTGCCAGCAGCTTAGCGGGAGGGTACACAGATACGCAGTATTTT. Supplemented by reference TRBV11-2 and TRBJ2-3, the full variable domain reads EAGVAQSPRYKIIEKRQSVAFWCNPISGHATLYWYQQILGQGPKLLIQFQNNGVVDDSQLPKDRFSAERLKGVDSTLKIQPAKLEDSAVYLCASSLAGGYTDTQYFGPGTRLTVL.

This clonotype appeared a few times. This rearrangement joins TRBV6-1 to TRBJ2-7; possible D gene TRBD2, 7 bases. The V gene's germline CDR1 is MNHNS and CDR2 SASEGT. Deletions cut 7 bases from V and 2 bases from J, with 12 bases between. This CDR3 contains 13 residues. The CDR3 is CASTGGLAYEQYF. The CDR3 nucleotides read TGTGCCAGCACGGGGGGCCTAGCCTACGAGCAGTACTTC.

This clonotype was counted ten times or more. The chain joins TRBV9 to TRBJ1-1; weak D call: TRBD1 (5 bases). The CDR3 extends over 16 amino acids. Looked up from germline, CDR1 is SGDLS and CDR2 is YYNGEE. V lost 2 bases and J 4 bases, leaving 18 bases between the germline ends. CDR3 coding DNA: TGTGCCAGCAGCGTCTTCACGGGGGGGGGAGGCACTGAAGCTTTCTTT. Its protein product is CASSVFTGGGGTEAFF.

This clonotype was recorded a few times. V is TRBV28 and J is TRBJ1-1; weak D call: TRBD1 (5 bases). Germline V lookup: CDR1 MDHEN, CDR2 SYDVKM. The CDR3 is 14 amino acids. V was clipped by 3 bases and J by 3 bases, with 11 bases between them. The CDR3 loop is CASSLGRTYTEAFF. The CDR3 DNA reads TGTGCCAGCAGTTTGGGACGGACCTACACTGAAGCTTTCTTT.

This clonotype was detected ten times or more. The rearrangement uses TRBV27 and TRBJ2-3; no clear D. This CDR3 contains 16 residues. Trimming removed 6 bases from V and 0 bases from J, with 16 bases in between. The germline gives CDR1 MNHEY, CDR2 SMNVEV (reference sequence). The CDR3 DNA reads TGTGCCAGCAGACCCCTCGACGGTCCTAGCACAGATACGCAGTATTTT. Amino acids: CASRPLDGPSTDTQYF.

The V and J genes are TRBV5-5 and TRBJ1-2; TRBD1 is a possible D gene (6 bases). This CDR3 region has 16 residues. Trimming took off 2 bases at V and 1 base at J, with 15 bases between the two ends. Germline loops: CDR1 SGHKS, CDR2 YYEKEE (reference sequence). This CDR3 is CASSLQGNPINYGYTF. In DNA, the CDR3 is TGTGCCAGCAGCTTACAGGGAAATCCTATTAACTATGGCTACACCTTC.

This clonotype was seen ten or more times. The V gene is TRBV7-3, the J gene TRBJ1-2; 8 bases are a match to TRBD1. Trimming cost V 5 bases and J 6 bases; bases outside gene matches: 8. This CDR3 is 14 amino acids long. CDR1 SGHTA and CDR2 FQGTGA come from the germline V gene. The CDR3, as DNA: TGTGCCAGCAGCAAACGTCCGGGACAGGATGGCTACACCTTC. Amino acid sequence: CASSKRPGQDGYTF.

This clonotype was detected many times. The chain recombines TRBV3-1 with TRBJ2-1; 12 bases align to TRBD2. The V and J ends lost 1 base and 7 bases, in that order; junction bases with no gene match: 8. Per the germline V gene, CDR1 is LGHDT and CDR2 is YNNKEL (reference sequence). The CDR3 has 17 amino acids. CDR3 sequence: CASSQGDLAGGWNEQFF. The CDR3 DNA follows: TGTGCCAGCAGCCAAGGAGACCTAGCGGGAGGGTGGAATGAGCAGTTCTTC.

J is TRBJ2-3 and V is TRBV12-3 or TRBV12-4; 8 nucleotides agree with TRBD2. V dropped 0 bases and J dropped 6; count of bases not matched to a gene: 8. The CDR3 spans 16 residues. The CDR3 here is CASSLALAEGEDTQYF. The DNA of the CDR3 is TGTGCCAGCAGTTTAGCACTAGCGGAGGGGGAGGATACGCAGTATTTT.

About this clonotype itself: This sequence may be a read error, since a much larger clone differs from it by one base. Here the CDR3 omits its conserved ending phenylalanine or tryptophan, so a read error is the likely source. The V gene is TRBV30, the J gene TRBJ2-7; 7 bases align to TRBD2. This CDR3 has 15 amino acids. The germline gives CDR1 GTSNPN, CDR2 SVGIG (reference sequence). V lost 0 bases, J lost 3 bases, and 8 bases stayed unmatched. CDR3 nucleotide sequence: TGTGCCTGGAGTGTCAGCGGGGTCATGAGCTACGAGCAGTACCTC. Translated, it gives CAWSVSGVMSYEQYL.

This clonotype was seen ten or more times. The rearrangement joins TRBV6-1 to TRBJ2-7, with unresolved D. This CDR3 comprises 12 residues. V lost 3 bases and J lost 2, with 5 bases in between. CDR1 is MNHNS and CDR2 is SASEGT in the germline V gene. CDR3 nucleotides: TGTGCCAGCAGTGACCCTACCTACGAGCAGTACTTC. Its translation: CASSDPTYEQYF.

This clonotype was observed many times. The DNA for the CDR3 is TGCAGTGCTAGACCCCGGGACAGGCCCCCAGATACGCAGTATTTT. Translating it yields CSARPRDRPPDTQYF. J is TRBJ2-3 and V is TRBV20-1; 8 nucleotides line up with TRBD1. The CDR3 has 15 residues. The germline V gene encodes CDR1 DFQATT and CDR2 SNEGSKA (reference sequence). V gave up 2 bases and J gave up 4 bases; unmatched junction bases: 8.

This clonotype came up many times. The J gene is TRBJ1-1, the V gene TRBV28, with D unclear. CDR1 MDHEN and CDR2 SYDVKM come from the germline V gene. Trimming took off 8 bases at V and 1 base at J, with 5 bases between the two ends. The CDR3 is made up of 11 amino acids. The CDR3 loop reads CASGRNTEAFF. CDR3 coding DNA: TGTGCCAGCGGTCGGAACACTGAAGCTTTCTTT.

The chain links TRBV28 to TRBJ1-2, with D perhaps TRBD1 (6 bases). Trimming took 5 bases from V and 3 from J, leaving 10 bases between them. The CDR3 has 13 amino acids. CDR1 and CDR2 (germline): MDHEN, SYDVKM. This CDR3 reads CASSEQGYYGYTF. The CDR3 DNA is TGTGCCAGCAGTGAACAGGGTTACTATGGCTACACCTTC.

This chain connects TRBV7-2 to TRBJ2-2; a weak D match, TRBD2 (6 bases). Germline lookup yields CDR1 SGHTA and CDR2 FQGNSA. The CDR3 is 17 amino acids. Between the trimmed V and J ends, which lost 5 bases and 4 bases, there was a span of 20 bases. The DNA of the CDR3 is TGTGCCAGCAGCCCGGGACTTCTCACCACGGGCACCGGGGAGCTGTTTTTT. Encoded protein: CASSPGLLTTGTGELFF.

This clonotype was seen many times. The chain combines TRBV5-1 with TRBJ2-2, with a tentative D call TRBD2 (5 bases). The CDR3 is 15 amino acids. The V gene lost 0 bases and the J gene lost 5 bases, with 11 bases spanning the gap. The germline V gene has CDR1 SGHRS and CDR2 YFSETQ. The CDR3 sequence: CASSLALSGTGELFF. CDR3 bases: TGCGCCAGCAGCTTGGCCTTATCGGGGACCGGGGAGCTGTTTTTT.

This rearrangement joins TRBV4-2 to TRBJ2-1, with TRBD2 matching 9 bases. The CDR3 is made up of 17 amino acids. The trim removed 4 bases at V and 5 bases at J, leaving 12 bases unmatched. Germline CDR1 is LGHNA and CDR2 is YNFKEQ. CDR3 residues: CASSPFIAGEIDNEQFF. In DNA form, the CDR3 reads TGTGCCAGCAGCCCGTTCATAGCGGGAGAAATAGACAATGAGCAGTTCTTC.

Comments on this clonotype: This may arise from a read error, as a much more abundant clone is one base away. The chain has TRBV12-5 and TRBJ1-1; D call uncertain. The CDR3 totals 12 residues. The germline V and J ends were trimmed by 1 base and 10 bases, with 10 bases remaining between them. Germline CDR1 LGHNT, CDR2 FRNRAP. The CDR3 nucleotides are TGTGCTAGTGGTTTGGGCGCCGGAGGAGCTTTCTTT. Translation gives CASGLGAGGAFF.